This TCR beta chain derives from a study of T cells in Graves' hyperthyroidism and ophthalmopathy. General observations from the study: Most expanded thyroid clonotypes above 0.001 recurred in blood.

The CDR3 covers 15 residues. V shed 6 bases and J 3 bases; nucleotides not matched to a gene: 6. As regards this clonotype: The target antigen is unknown.

RNA transcripts yielded amplified TCR beta CDR3 regions. When the TCR CDR3 underwent first-round RT-PCR, the HTBI primer set was used. TCRdb reprocessed the multiplex PCR reads via MiXCR and lists one record per CDR3 protein. Among just over 550,000 distinct CDR3 sequences listed, 35% to 55% were seen once. Input material: peripheral blood or thyroid tissue (not recorded which). This receptor was taken from a woman aged 18-30 years with Graves' hyperthyroidism. The V call is TRBV12-3 or TRBV12-4, the J call TRBJ2-2, with 8 bases that match TRBD1. The chain's CDR3 is CASSPDRADTGELFF. The CDR3, as DNA: TGTGCCAGCAGCCCGGACAGGGCGGACACCGGGGAGCTGTTTTTT.